This T cell receptor beta chain was found in a study of T cell repertoires in ileal Crohn's disease. Across the study: Operated complications were stricturing disease (roughly 61%) and penetrating disease (about 39%).

Whole-study findings and limits: Within the first postoperative year, endoscopy came at median roughly 7.3 months.

Notes on this clone: Its antigen is undetermined.

Time point noted: neoterminal ileum biopsy at postoperative endoscopy, about 6 months after surgery. Assay used: immunoSEQ multiplex PCR; TCRdb lists only in-frame clones, some missing. Of about 11,000 clones listed, 79% are singletons. The sample was ileal tissue. This sequence originates from an adult with Crohn's disease.

The chain's CDR3 is CASSQHPKAGGNQPQHF. DNA of the CDR3: TGCGCCAGCAGCCAACACCCAAAGGCAGGGGGCAATCAGCCCCAGCATTTT. The chain couples TRBV4-1 to TRBJ1-5, with D perhaps matching TRBD1 (6 bases). From germline, CDR1 is MGHRA and CDR2 YSYEKL. V dropped 2 bases and J dropped 2 bases, with 16 bases sitting between them. CDR3 size: 17 residues.